The next 23 T cell receptor beta chains were all read from a single sample in a study of T cells in Graves' hyperthyroidism and ophthalmopathy. Researchers took RNA transcripts and amplified the TCR beta CDR3 regions from them. During a first-round RT-PCR of the TCR CDR3, the HTBI primer set was used. TCRdb re-called the multiplex PCR reads with MiXCR, one entry per CDR3 protein. The sample carries about 460,000 distinct CDR3 sequences, 22% recorded once. The sample consisted of blood. The receptor set was obtained from a woman aged 70-85 years with Graves' ophthalmopathy.

This clonotype was seen at least ten times. The chain uses TRBV11-2 and TRBJ2-5; D assignment may be TRBD1 or TRBD2 (6 bases each). Trimming pared 5 bases from V and 2 bases from J, leaving 21 bases between. CDR1 is SGHAT, CDR2 FQNNGV, per germline. The CDR3 is 17 amino acids. As DNA, the CDR3 is TGTGCCAGCAGCGCCGGACCGTTACCGGGGGCACAAGAGACCCAGTACTTC. It specifies CASSAGPLPGAQETQYF.

The genes are TRBV19 and TRBJ1-5, with D maybe TRBD1 (5 bases). The V end lost 3 bases, the J end lost 5 bases, and 11 bases lay between the germline ends. The CDR3 extends over 14 amino acids. The germline CDR1 and CDR2 sequences are LNHDA and SQIVND (reference sequence). CDR3 residues: CASSIADSYQPQHF. The CDR3, as DNA: TGTGCCAGTAGTATCGCCGACAGTTATCAGCCCCAGCATTTT. Based on the CDR3 plus reference TRBV19 and TRBJ1-5, the full variable domain is DGGITQSPKYLFRKEGQNVTLSCEQNLNHDAMYWYRQDPGQGLRLIYYSQIVNDFQKGDIAEGYSVSREKKESFPLTVTSAQKNPTAFYLCASSIADSYQPQHFGDGTRLSIL.

This clonotype has a handful of counts. The chain employs TRBV6-6 and TRBJ2-2, with TRBD2 identical over 12 bases. This CDR3 has 16 amino acids. J was trimmed by 7 bases and V by 2 bases; bases with no gene match: 5. Per the germline V gene, CDR1 is MNHNY and CDR2 is SVGAGI (reference sequence). The CDR3 sequence: CASSYPSGREIGELFF. Written as DNA, the CDR3 is TGTGCCAGCAGTTACCCTAGCGGGAGGGAGATCGGGGAGCTGTTTTTT.

This clonotype was recorded many times. This rearrangement joins TRBV6-1 to TRBJ2-7; 9 bases match TRBD1. Germline V gene sequence: CDR1 MNHNS, CDR2 SASEGT. There are 13 residues in the CDR3. V shed 8 bases and J 4 bases; nucleotides not matched to a gene: 6. The CDR3 bases are TGTGCCAGCTTAACAGGGGGCCGGTACGAGCAGTACTTC. This codes for CASLTGGRYEQYF.

This clonotype was seen a handful of times. The J gene is TRBJ1-1, the V gene TRBV10-3; no clear D. Trimming removed 3 bases at V and 0 bases at J, with 5 bases between. CDR3 size: 13 residues. Germline V lookup: CDR1 ENHRY, CDR2 SYGVKD. CDR3 residues: CAISDSVNTEAFF. DNA of the CDR3: TGTGCCATCAGTGATAGCGTGAACACTGAAGCTTTCTTT.

This clonotype turned up a few times. The chain uses TRBV20-1 and TRBJ2-7, with a possible D match to TRBD2 (6 bases). CDR1 and CDR2 (germline): DFQATT, SNEGSKA (reference sequence). Trimming removed 0 bases from V and 5 bases from J, with 20 bases in between. The CDR3 length is 16 residues. CDR3 residues: CSARDSVGGSGNEQYF. CDR3 bases: TGCAGTGCTAGAGATTCGGTTGGAGGGAGTGGCAACGAGCAGTACTTC.

With regard to this clonotype: Compared with germline, one end of the junction differs, possibly owing to a read error. The chain uses TRBV28 and TRBJ1-3; no reliable D call. This CDR3 is 12 amino acids long. Germline lookup yields CDR1 MDHEN and CDR2 SYDVKM. The CDR3 loop reads CASRSSGNAIYF. The DNA for the CDR3 is TGTGCAAGCAGGAGCTCTGGAAACGCCATATATTTT.

This clonotype was picked up many times. The V and J genes are TRBV11-2 and TRBJ2-1; no reliable D call. Trimming took off 0 bases at V and 6 bases at J, with 9 bases between the two ends. There are 14 residues in the CDR3. Germline values: CDR1 SGHAT, CDR2 FQNNGV. For the CDR3, the DNA is TGTGCCAGCAGCTTAGACTCGGGTTTCAATGAGCAGTTCTTC. Encoded protein: CASSLDSGFNEQFF. Supplemented by reference TRBV11-2 and TRBJ2-1, the full variable domain reads EAGVAQSPRYKIIEKRQSVAFWCNPISGHATLYWYQQILGQGPKLLIQFQNNGVVDDSQLPKDRFSAERLKGVDSTLKIQPAKLEDSAVYLCASSLDSGFNEQFFGPGTRLTVL.

This clonotype was observed many times. The CDR3 region has the DNA TGTGCCAGCGGGGCCTACAATGAGCAGTTCTTC. Protein product: CASGAYNEQFF. This chain joins TRBV2 and TRBJ2-1; unclear D gene. Trimming took off 8 bases at V and 2 bases at J, with 4 bases between the two ends. This CDR3 is built from 11 residues. Germline values: CDR1 SNHLY, CDR2 FYNNEI.

The V call is TRBV12-3 or TRBV12-4, the J call TRBJ1-2; TRBD1 might be the D (6 bases). V was pared by 5 bases and J by 4 bases, with 14 bases between. This CDR3 is 14 amino acids long. As DNA, the CDR3 is TGTGCCAGCAGTCTCGCAGGGGAGGGCTATGGCTACACCTTC. Translating gives CASSLAGEGYGYTF.

This clonotype was picked up a small number of times. This chain connects TRBV30 to TRBJ1-2, with a weak D call TRBD1 (5 bases). There are 13 residues in the CDR3. The V and J ends lost 2 bases and 2 bases respectively, with 9 bases between them. From germline, CDR1 is GTSNPN and CDR2 SVGIG (reference sequence). The CDR3 DNA sequence: TGTGCCTGGAGTCCCGGGGCGAACTATGGCTACACCTTC. This gives the protein CAWSPGANYGYTF.

The sample holds many counts of this clonotype. The rearrangement uses TRBV7-9 and TRBJ2-5, with unresolved D. CDR1 SEHNR and CDR2 FQNEAQ come from the germline V gene (reference sequence). The CDR3 runs 12 residues. Deletions cut 5 bases from V and 5 bases from J, with 9 bases between. This CDR3 reads CASSPVIETQYF. In DNA, the CDR3 is TGTGCCAGCAGCCCAGTCATCGAGACCCAGTACTTC. The entire variable domain, with the rest obtained from reference TRBV7-9 and TRBJ2-5, is as follows: DTGVSQNPRHKITKRGQNVTFRCDPISEHNRLYWYRQTLGQGPEFLTYFQNEAQLEKSRLLSDRFSAERPKGSFSTLEIQRTEQGDSAMYLCASSPVIETQYFGPGTRLLVL.

This clonotype was found a few times. The V and J genes are TRBV7-8 and TRBJ2-1, with 9 bases lining up with TRBD2. Trimming at V came to 1 base and at J to 9 bases, leaving 4 bases not matched to a gene. Per germline, CDR1 SGHVS and CDR2 FQNEAQ. This CDR3 region has 14 residues. The CDR3 reads CASSLVGRGGEQFF. The CDR3 DNA sequence: TGTGCCAGCAGCTTAGTGGGGCGGGGGGGTGAGCAGTTCTTC.

The sample holds a few counts of this clonotype. The chain joins TRBV7-9 to TRBJ2-3, with TRBD1 matching over 9 bases. Trimming removed 5 bases from V and 9 bases from J; junction bases left unmatched: 15. The germline V gene has CDR1 SEHNR and CDR2 FQNEAQ (reference sequence). The CDR3 sequence is 16 residues long. The CDR3 region is CASSATGTGHSGTQYF. DNA of the CDR3: TGTGCCAGCAGCGCGACCGGGACAGGGCATTCTGGAACGCAGTATTTT.

The chain combines TRBV9 with TRBJ2-3; 8 bases fit TRBD2. CDR1 SGDLS and CDR2 YYNGEE come from the germline V gene. CDR3 length: 15 residues. Losses at the gene ends were 3 bases for V and 2 bases for J; bases not matched to a gene: 5. The CDR3 loop is CASSASGFNTDTQYF. CDR3 sequence (DNA): TGTGCCAGCAGCGCTAGCGGGTTTAACACAGATACGCAGTATTTT.

In its sample, this clonotype was seen a few times. A read error is possible here, since a much larger clone lies one base away. The CDR3 loop reads CASSLTGPVTRETQYF. The CDR3 DNA sequence: TGTGCCAGCAGCCTCACGGGTCCGGTAACCCGAGAGACCCAGTACTTC. This rearrangement joins TRBV12-3 or TRBV12-4 to TRBJ2-5; D is undetermined. Deletions cut 6 bases from V and 4 bases from J, with 21 bases between. The CDR3 extends over 16 amino acids.

This clonotype was counted many times. V usage is TRBV11-2 and J usage is TRBJ2-7; D ambiguous. Germline V gene lookup returns CDR1 SGHAT and CDR2 FQNNGV. The CDR3 contains 13 residues. V lost 2 bases and J lost 9, with 14 bases in between. CDR3 in DNA: TGTGCCAGCAGCTTATTCCCGATCTTCGGGCAGTACTTC. Its translation is CASSLFPIFGQYF.

The chain employs TRBV6-1 and TRBJ2-1, with TRBD1 matching 7 bases. In germline, CDR1 is MNHNS, CDR2 SASEGT. V shed 11 bases and J 9 bases; nucleotides not matched to a gene: 16. The CDR3 length is 14 residues. The CDR3 DNA reads TGTGCCTCGAACCGTGGCAGGGGGATCGGTGAGCAGTTCTTC. This encodes CASNRGRGIGEQFF.

The table lists this clonotype with a few counts. The chain recombines TRBV24-1 with TRBJ2-5, with 8 bases identical to TRBD2. Trimming cost V 1 base and J 1 base; bases outside gene matches: 4. The CDR3 length is 16 residues. Germline lookup yields CDR1 KGHDR and CDR2 SFDVKD. The CDR3 nucleotides read TGTGCCACCAGTGATTTCCAGACTAGCGCCCAAGAGACCCAGTACTTC. Its protein product is CATSDFQTSAQETQYF.

V and J are TRBV12-5 and TRBJ1-1; weak D call: TRBD1 (6 bases). Germline V gene data show CDR1 as LGHNT and CDR2 as FRNRAP. The ends were cut back, 2 bases at V and 0 bases at J, with 10 bases in the middle. The CDR3 totals 15 residues. In DNA form, the CDR3 reads TGTGCTAGTGGTTTGAACCAGGGGATGAACACTGAAGCTTTCTTT. Its protein is CASGLNQGMNTEAFF.

This clonotype came up a few times. V gene TRBV7-3 combines with J gene TRBJ2-2; 8 bases align to TRBD1. V shed 2 bases, J shed 8 bases, and the junction held 10 bases outside the gene matches. Per germline, CDR1 SGHTA and CDR2 FQGTGA. This CDR3 is 16 amino acids long. The CDR3 region has the DNA TGTGCCAGCAGCTTAGTCGGAGGACAGGGCGTGGGGGAGCTGTTTTTT. Residues: CASSLVGGQGVGELFF.

The rearrangement joins TRBV3-1 to TRBJ2-1; either TRBD1 or TRBD2 may supply D (5 bases each). CDR1 LGHDT and CDR2 YNNKEL come from the germline V gene (reference sequence). This CDR3 region has 16 residues. The V end lost 0 bases, the J end lost 2 bases, and 11 bases lay between the germline ends. CDR3 sequence: CASSQDSRGAYNEQFF. The CDR3 DNA is TGTGCCAGCAGCCAAGATTCCCGGGGCGCCTACAATGAGCAGTTCTTC.

J is TRBJ2-7 and V is TRBV18; D unclear. The V gene's germline CDR1 is KGHSH and CDR2 LQKENI. CDR3 length: 14 amino acids. The ends were cut back, 0 bases at V and 5 bases at J, with 11 bases in the middle. CDR3 protein: CASSPPVHSNEQYF. The CDR3 nucleotides read TGTGCCAGCTCACCACCGGTCCATTCGAACGAGCAGTACTTC.